Listed below are T cell receptor beta chains from one sample, sequenced in a study of identical twins. TCRdb used MiXCR to reprocess the 5' RACE reads, holding one entry per CDR3 protein. The table shows hundreds of thousands of distinct CDR3 sequences, with around 20% occurring only once. These same data were also listed under a study on T cells expressing NK-cell markers.

Sequencing was carried out using PBMCs. These receptors came from a woman younger than 30 in good health. Each CDR3 is given without its conserved first and last residue. Each record gives: V gene, J gene, clone size, CDR3 protein. The size entry is marked missing in some rows and otherwise reads once, few, many or a size class.

v_gene: TRBV5-1
j_gene: TRBJ1-1
abundance: few
CDR3aa: ASSLATGMAF

v_gene: TRBV5-4
j_gene: TRBJ2-1
abundance: few
CDR3aa: ASSSGNTAYNEQF

v_gene: TRBV15
j_gene: TRBJ2-7
abundance: NA
CDR3aa: ATSRDPSFGTEQY

v_gene: TRBV29-1
j_gene: TRBJ1-1
abundance: NA
CDR3aa: SVTGTGTEAF

v_gene: TRBV15
j_gene: TRBJ2-7
abundance: few
CDR3aa: ATSRVSGKWNEQY

v_gene: TRBV29-1
j_gene: TRBJ2-2
abundance: many
CDR3aa: SAIRDSNTGELF

v_gene: TRBV12-3/TRBV12-4
j_gene: TRBJ1-1
abundance: many
CDR3aa: ASSLRATEAF

v_gene: TRBV6-5
j_gene: TRBJ1-1
abundance: NA
CDR3aa: ASRYGHPGAEAF

v_gene: TRBV5-1
j_gene: TRBJ1-6
abundance: NA
CDR3aa: ASSLVRAYNNSPLH

v_gene: TRBV6-7
j_gene: TRBJ2-1
abundance: few
CDR3aa: ASSYMRQSSYNEQF

v_gene: TRBV7-9
j_gene: TRBJ1-5
abundance: NA
CDR3aa: ASSLGGLVQH

v_gene: TRBV20-1
j_gene: TRBJ1-6
abundance: NA
CDR3aa: SARDPNRVTNSPLH

v_gene: TRBV12-3/TRBV12-4
j_gene: TRBJ2-3
abundance: NA
CDR3aa: ASSPIAGVVGDTQY

v_gene: TRBV12-3/TRBV12-4
j_gene: TRBJ2-7
abundance: few
CDR3aa: ASSSPGTRGRYEQY

v_gene: TRBV12-5
j_gene: TRBJ2-2
abundance: NA
CDR3aa: ASGSTGAPQGELF

v_gene: TRBV14
j_gene: TRBJ2-7
abundance: few
CDR3aa: ASRGTGRTGEQY

v_gene: TRBV10-2
j_gene: TRBJ2-2
abundance: NA
CDR3aa: ASSEMPQKNGELF

v_gene: TRBV10-2
j_gene: TRBJ2-6
abundance: NA
CDR3aa: ASSLRWSSSSGANVLT

v_gene: TRBV27
j_gene: TRBJ2-3
abundance: many
CDR3aa: ASWSSGRDTQY

v_gene: TRBV15
j_gene: TRBJ2-1
abundance: few
CDR3aa: ATSRGLAGGRNEQF

v_gene: TRBV6-1
j_gene: TRBJ2-3
abundance: few
CDR3aa: ASTSTSGETDTQY

v_gene: TRBV9
j_gene: TRBJ2-3
abundance: NA
CDR3aa: ASSVSAGSDTQY

v_gene: TRBV29-1
j_gene: TRBJ2-1
abundance: NA
CDR3aa: SASGGEYKRSDEQF

v_gene: TRBV5-1
j_gene: TRBJ1-1
abundance: few
CDR3aa: ASTAQGQAF

v_gene: TRBV7-2
j_gene: TRBJ2-7
abundance: few
CDR3aa: ASSGGREFAHEQY

v_gene: TRBV20-1
j_gene: TRBJ2-1
abundance: once
CDR3aa: SASKGNSYNEQF

v_gene: TRBV2
j_gene: TRBJ2-2
abundance: NA
CDR3aa: ASRARTGNTGEPF

v_gene: TRBV9
j_gene: TRBJ2-1
abundance: NA
CDR3aa: ASSTVSGTRGNEQF

v_gene: TRBV10-3
j_gene: TRBJ1-2
abundance: NA
CDR3aa: AISESRLGSWD

v_gene: TRBV5-1
j_gene: TRBJ1-5
abundance: NA
CDR3aa: ASSLAPGMSQPQH

v_gene: TRBV19
j_gene: TRBJ2-1
abundance: NA
CDR3aa: ASSIGGRGRAASSYNEQF